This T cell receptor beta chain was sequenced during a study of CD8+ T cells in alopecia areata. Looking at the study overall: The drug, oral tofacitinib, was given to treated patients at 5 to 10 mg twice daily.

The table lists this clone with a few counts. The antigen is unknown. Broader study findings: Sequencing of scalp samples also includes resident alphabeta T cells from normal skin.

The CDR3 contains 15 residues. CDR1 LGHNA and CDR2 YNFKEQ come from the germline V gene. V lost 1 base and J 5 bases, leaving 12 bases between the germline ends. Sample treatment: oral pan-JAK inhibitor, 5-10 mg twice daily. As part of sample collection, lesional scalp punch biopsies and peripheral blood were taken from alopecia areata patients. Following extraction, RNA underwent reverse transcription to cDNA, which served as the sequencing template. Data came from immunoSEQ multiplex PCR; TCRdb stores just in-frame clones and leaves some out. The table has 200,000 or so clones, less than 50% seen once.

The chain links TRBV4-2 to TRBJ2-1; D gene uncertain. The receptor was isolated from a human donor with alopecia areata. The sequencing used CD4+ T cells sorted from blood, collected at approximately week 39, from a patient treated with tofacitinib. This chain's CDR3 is CASSQVPLPDNEQFF. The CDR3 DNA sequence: TGTGCCAGCAGCCAAGTGCCCCTACCCGACAATGAGCAGTTCTTC.